This T cell receptor beta chain was sequenced for a study of blood T cell repertoires in COVID-19. In the original workflow: Researchers report that nucleated cell counts were estimated from reference gene primer amplification. Clones were read by immunoSEQ multiplex PCR, and TCRdb kept only the in-frame ones, dropping some. Clone size and V and J calls were adopted from that table, with D and trimming inferred from the DNA. The sample records approximately 150,000 clones, around 88% being singletons. The germline gives CDR1 MNHEY, CDR2 SVGAGI. CDR3 length: 13 residues. V lost 0 bases to trimming and J lost 8 bases, with 10 bases between them.

The receptor comes from a woman in her 70s who had recovered from COVID-19. V and J are TRBV6-5 and TRBJ1-1; no clear D. Input material: peripheral blood. The CDR3 region is CASSYSATFEAFF. The DNA of the CDR3 is TGTGCCAGCAGTTACTCCGCGACATTCGAAGCTTTCTTT.